This section outlines one TCR beta chain sequence together with its context. The entry originates in a study of blood T cell repertoires in COVID-19. The wider study: PBMCs, B-cell-depleted T cells, or T cells provided the cDNA or gDNA that made up the material.

The data were produced by immunoSEQ multiplex PCR, yet TCRdb's version contains in-frame clones alone and is incomplete. This table has about 32,000 clones, 85% to 95% appearing once. The CDR3 runs to 14 residues. Trimming cost V 6 bases and J 1 base, with 12 bases left between them. Germline-derived CDR1 and CDR2 are LNHDA and SQIVND (reference sequence). Input material: peripheral blood. V is TRBV19 and J is TRBJ1-1; TRBD1 might be the D (5 bases). The sequence was collected from a male donor with active COVID-19. CDR3 nucleotides: TGTGCCAGTAGCTTACAGGAGAAGAACACTGAAGCTTTCTTT. It is translated as CASSLQEKNTEAFF.